Included here is one TCR beta chain sequence, with context. The antigen this receptor binds is unknown. No base quality information exists; no much larger clone differs at one position. V lost 4 bases and J lost 15 bases, and the count of bases not matched to a germline gene is 7. Spanning cysteine to phenylalanine, the CDR3 consists of 12 amino acids. Only the CDR3 region is kept as DNA, spanning 36 bases read in frame from base 1. Sequences LGHNT (CDR1) and FRNRAP (CDR2) are obtained from the germline V gene. This entry belongs to a study of radiotherapy plus CTLA-4 blockade in lung cancer (dated 2018 in TCRdb). Background for the entire study: Among enrolled patients, roughly 20% had an objective response and roughly 30% reached disease control. Points the paper makes about the study in general: The strongest predictors of response, as reported, were early dynamic changes in blood T cell clones along with a rise in serum interferon-beta after radiation. After treatment with radiotherapy and ipilimumab, TCR clones that came from tumors expanded in the peripheral blood.

Libraries were prepared through the immunoSEQ multiplex PCR assay. Held by TCRdb, this immuneACCESS table contains in-frame sequences only and omits some clones. Under half of the omission traces to an unresolved V gene where checked; the cause of the rest is unknown. The sample data list roughly 130,000 clones, and over 80% of these were observed just once. 5.5% to 7% of the sample is taken by the ten largest. The study evaluated CTLA-4 blockade (ipilimumab) given together with focal radiation therapy in patients who had chemo-refractory metastatic non-small-cell lung cancer. This receptor chain uses TRBV12-5 and TRBJ2-1; 9 bases in the junction line up with TRBD2. The starting material was peripheral blood, obtained from a patient treated with radiotherapy plus ipilimumab. The receptor was isolated from a human donor with non-small cell lung cancer that progressed on radiotherapy plus ipilimumab. The CDR3: CASGSLAGLPFF. The sequenced DNA: TGTGCTAGTGGTTCACTAGCGGGTTTGCCGTTCTTC.